This entry lists 30 T cell receptor beta chains sequenced from one sample in a study of vaccination effects on CD4 cells after COVID-19. CD4+ T cells were isolated after around ten days of culture. Vaccination of participants consisted of two doses of either the BNT162b2 or mRNA-1273 vaccine. Their specific antigens are unknown. Profiling relied on immunoSEQ multiplex PCR, and the TCRdb table lists in-frame clones only, not all of them. The sample includes more than 35,000 clones, around 70% of them seen just once. The sequencing here drew on CD4+ T cells from PBMCs cultured without peptide, taken after COVID-19 vaccination. The receptors derive from a human donor who received a COVID-19 vaccine.

The chain carries TRBV6-4 and TRBJ2-6; D is undetermined. Deletions cut 5 bases from V and 0 bases from J, with 8 bases between. Germline-derived CDR1 and CDR2 are MRHNA and SNTAGT. This CDR3 spans 15 amino acids. CDR3 in DNA: TGTGCCAGCAGTCCCGACGGCTCTGGGGCCAACGTCCTGACTTTC. This codes for CASSPDGSGANVLTF.

In this sample, this clone turned up a few times. The chain uses TRBV14 and TRBJ2-7; 11 nucleotides agree with TRBD1. The CDR3 spans 16 residues. CDR1 and CDR2 from the germline V gene are SGHDN and FVKESK. V lost 1 base, J lost 1 base, and 3 bases stayed unmatched. CDR3 region: CASSQAGTGGSYEQYF. In nucleotides, the CDR3 is TGTGCCAGCAGCCAAGCGGGGACAGGGGGGTCCTACGAGCAGTACTTC.

The V call is TRBV2, the J call TRBJ2-1; D is unresolved. The CDR3 totals 13 residues. The V gene's germline CDR1 is SNHLY and CDR2 FYNNEI. Trimming removed 5 bases at V and 4 bases at J, with 9 bases between. In DNA form, the CDR3 reads TGTGCCAGCAGTCCTAGTGAATACAATGAGCAGTTCTTC. Translation: CASSPSEYNEQFF.

The chain carries TRBV5-5 and TRBJ2-5, with a weak D call TRBD1 (5 bases). Trimming shortened V by 0 bases and J by 5 bases, and 8 bases separated the two germline ends. CDR1 and CDR2 (germline): SGHKS, YYEKEE (reference sequence). This CDR3 is 13 amino acids long. CDR3 bases: TGTGCCAGCAGCTTGGCTGGGGCGGAGACCCAGTACTTC. Its protein product is CASSLAGAETQYF.

The chain is built from TRBV5-6 and TRBJ2-2, with D tentatively TRBD2 (6 bases). The CDR3 consists of 13 residues. Germline V gene lookup returns CDR1 SGHDT and CDR2 YYEEEE. With 3 bases removed from V and 6 bases from J, the gap between germline ends came to 9 bases. In DNA form, the CDR3 reads TGTGCCAGCAGCTGGGGGACTGCCGGGGAGCTGTTTTTT. The encoded protein is CASSWGTAGELFF.

The chain is built from TRBV29-1 and TRBJ2-5; D possibly corresponds to TRBD2 (5 bases). Germline V gene lookup returns CDR1 SQVTM and CDR2 ANQGSEA. Trimming stripped 6 bases from V and 1 base from J, with 15 bases between. The CDR3 runs to 14 residues. Here the CDR3 reads CSVGATSSQETQYF. The DNA of the CDR3 is TGCAGCGTGGGAGCGACAAGCAGCCAAGAGACCCAGTACTTC. The complete variable domain, with remaining parts taken from reference TRBV29-1 and TRBJ2-5, reads SAVISQKPSRDICQRGTSLTIQCQVDSQVTMMFWYRQQPGQSLTLIATANQGSEATYESGFVIDKFPISRPNLTFSTLTVSNMSPEDSSIYLCSVGATSSQETQYFGPGTRLLVL.

This chain uses TRBV5-4 with TRBJ2-1, with D hard to call. Germline values: CDR1 SGHNT, CDR2 YYREEE (reference sequence). Trimming took off 2 bases at V and 5 bases at J, with 14 bases between the two ends. This CDR3 region has 15 residues. CDR3 nucleotides: TGTGCCAGCAGCTTAACAGCTATATGGGACAATGAGCAGTTCTTC. Translation: CASSLTAIWDNEQFF.

The chain joins TRBV5-4 to TRBJ1-2; a possible D gene is TRBD1 (5 bases). The germline V gene has CDR1 SGHNT and CDR2 YYREEE (reference sequence). The CDR3 loop spans 13 amino acids. V gave up 4 bases and J gave up 7 bases, with 14 bases separating them. The CDR3 nucleotides are TGTGCCAGCAGCCCCCGGGGGGATGCTGGCTACACCTTC. This encodes CASSPRGDAGYTF.

V usage is TRBV7-2 and J usage is TRBJ2-2; a possible D gene is TRBD2 (6 bases). V lost 5 bases and J 1 base, leaving 14 bases between the germline ends. The CDR3 is 16 amino acids. CDR1 is SGHTA, CDR2 FQGNSA, per germline. The DNA for the CDR3 is TGTGCCAGCAGCGTGTTTGGGGGAGGGAACACCGGGGAGCTGTTTTTT. Protein sequence: CASSVFGGGNTGELFF.

The CDR3 sequence is CASSPTNRDEQYF. In nucleotides, the CDR3 is TGTGCCAGTAGTCCGACGAACAGGGACGAGCAGTACTTC. The chain is built from TRBV19 and TRBJ2-7, with a possible D match to TRBD1 (6 bases). V dropped 5 bases and J dropped 5 bases, with 13 bases sitting between them. Germline V gene lookup returns CDR1 LNHDA and CDR2 SQIVND (reference sequence). CDR3 length: 13 amino acids.

This chain's CDR3 is CASSQDVSPGYSYEQYF. Here the CDR3 DNA reads TGTGCCAGCAGCCAAGACGTCTCCCCGGGATATTCCTACGAGCAGTACTTC. The V and J genes are TRBV14 and TRBJ2-7; D might be TRBD2 (5 bases). The CDR3 has 17 amino acids. V shed 0 bases and J shed 1 base, with 16 bases lying between them. Germline CDR1 SGHDN, CDR2 FVKESK.

This clone was observed a few times. This sequence joins TRBV5-1 and TRBJ2-2, with 8 bases matching TRBD1. J lost 3 bases, V lost 2 bases, and 3 bases had no gene match. Germline assignment: CDR1 SGHRS and CDR2 YFSETQ. The CDR3 is 15 residues long. The CDR3 region has the DNA TGCGCCAGCAGCTTCCAGGGGGCGGACACCGGGGAGCTGTTTTTT. Residues: CASSFQGADTGELFF.

The chain is built from TRBV4-2 and TRBJ2-3; no reliable D call. The CDR3 is 11 residues long. V shed 6 bases and J shed 2 bases, with 3 bases lying between them. Germline CDR1 and CDR2: LGHNA and YNFKEQ. The CDR3 here is CASRNTDTQYF. The CDR3, as DNA: TGTGCCAGCAGAAACACAGATACGCAGTATTTT.

The chain combines TRBV9 with TRBJ1-6; weak D call: TRBD1 (5 bases). Trimming removed 0 bases at V and 10 bases at J, with 20 bases between. This CDR3 has 17 amino acids. Germline V gene sequence: CDR1 SGDLS, CDR2 YYNGEE. As DNA, the CDR3 is TGTGCCAGCAGCGTAGGGGGCGGGACGTCGGGCGAGTCACCCCTCCACTTT. Translating gives CASSVGGGTSGESPLHF.

This clone was observed a handful of times. The genes are TRBV4-2 and TRBJ2-7; 7 bases line up with TRBD1. The junction had 20 bases not matched to a gene; V was cut back by 5 bases and J by 1 base. The CDR3 sequence is 19 residues long. The V gene's germline CDR1 is LGHNA and CDR2 YNFKEQ. The CDR3 sequence: CASSACPPIDRAGSYEQYF. The CDR3 DNA reads as TGTGCCAGCAGCGCGTGCCCCCCAATCGACAGGGCAGGGTCCTACGAGCAGTACTTC.

CDR3 in DNA: TGTGCCAGCCATACAGGATCATCAGGGGATGAGCAGTTCTTC. Its translation is CASHTGSSGDEQFF. The V gene is TRBV3-1 (or the pseudogene TRBV3-2), the J gene TRBJ2-1; D might be TRBD1 (6 bases). Trimming stripped 8 bases from V and 8 bases from J, with 19 bases between. The CDR3 length is 14 residues. Germline-derived CDR1 and CDR2 are LGHDT and YNNKEL (reference sequence).

This rearrangement joins TRBV3-1 (or the pseudogene TRBV3-2) to TRBJ2-7; possibly TRBD2 for D (6 bases). The ends were cut back, 2 bases at V and 1 base at J, with 15 bases in the middle. The length of the CDR3 is 16 residues. The germline CDR1 and CDR2 sequences are LGHDT and YNNKEL (reference sequence). The CDR3 DNA follows: TGTGCCAGCAGCCAAAGCTACGGGGGACCGTCCTACGAGCAGTACTTC. Its translation: CASSQSYGGPSYEQYF.

The rearrangement links TRBV6-2 or TRBV6-3 to TRBJ2-7; 7 bases match TRBD1. CDR1 is MNHEY and CDR2 is SVGEGT in the germline V gene. V lost 6 bases, J lost 3 bases, and 11 bases stayed unmatched. The CDR3 sequence is 15 residues long. CDR3 nucleotide sequence: TGTGCCAGCAGACCTACAGGGGCCCTCTACTACGAGCAGTACTTC. Translation gives CASRPTGALYYEQYF.

The chain uses TRBV2 and TRBJ2-3; TRBD2 matches at 7 bases. This CDR3 region has 17 residues. Losses at the gene ends were 4 bases for V and 2 bases for J; bases not matched to a gene: 12. Germline V lookup: CDR1 SNHLY, CDR2 FYNNEI. CDR3 loop: CASSVWVLAVNTDTQYF. CDR3 coding DNA: TGTGCCAGCAGTGTCTGGGTCCTAGCGGTAAACACAGATACGCAGTATTTT.

The chain is built from TRBV27 and TRBJ1-3, with D uncertain. CDR1 is MNHEY and CDR2 is SMNVEV in the germline V gene (reference sequence). Trimming removed 3 bases at V and 0 bases at J, with 6 bases between. CDR3 length equals 14 residues. CDR3 coding DNA: TGTGCCAGCAGTTTGACCTTCTCTGGAAACACCATATATTTT. Encoded protein: CASSLTFSGNTIYF.

The rearrangement uses TRBV7-9 and TRBJ1-2; D gene unclear. The V end was cut by 2 bases, the J end by 6 bases, with 10 bases between. Germline CDR1 SEHNR, CDR2 FQNEAQ (reference sequence). This CDR3 spans 13 amino acids. The CDR3 loop is CASSLMGGDGYTF. The CDR3 nucleotides are TGTGCCAGCAGCTTAATGGGCGGCGATGGCTACACCTTC.

The CDR3 sequence: CSASGAGGSRGYTF. CDR3 bases: TGCAGTGCTAGTGGGGCAGGGGGATCGAGGGGCTACACCTTC. The chain has TRBV20-1 and TRBJ1-2; TRBD1 matches 7 bases. Germline V gene lookup returns CDR1 DFQATT and CDR2 SNEGSKA (reference sequence). The CDR3 extends over 14 amino acids. Trimming cost V 3 bases and J 8 bases; bases outside gene matches: 12.

This chain uses TRBV29-1 with TRBJ1-5; no definite D call. The V end lost 6 bases, the J end lost 0 bases, and 12 bases lay between the germline ends. CDR1 and CDR2 from the germline V gene are SQVTM and ANQGSEA. The CDR3 is 14 residues long. This CDR3 reads CSVADGYSNQPQHF. In DNA form, the CDR3 reads TGCAGCGTCGCGGACGGTTATAGCAATCAGCCCCAGCATTTT.

The chain recombines TRBV6-1 with TRBJ2-1; 11 nucleotides match TRBD2. The CDR3 consists of 15 residues. V lost 2 bases to trimming and J lost 3 bases; unmatched junction nucleotides: 0. From germline, CDR1 is MNHNS and CDR2 SASEGT. CDR3 sequence reads: CASSETSGSYNEQFF. CDR3 nucleotide sequence: TGTGCCAGCAGTGAAACTAGCGGGAGCTACAATGAGCAGTTCTTC.

This rearrangement joins TRBV19 to TRBJ1-2; a weak D match, TRBD1 (5 bases). From germline, CDR1 is LNHDA and CDR2 SQIVND (reference sequence). The V end lost 3 bases, the J end lost 8 bases, and 10 bases lay between the germline ends. The CDR3 is made up of 12 amino acids. CDR3 residues: CASSIARDGYTF. In nucleotides, the CDR3 is TGTGCCAGTAGTATCGCCAGGGACGGCTACACCTTC.

The chain employs TRBV2 and TRBJ1-2; D is undetermined. CDR3 length: 14 residues. Germline V CDR1 and CDR2: SNHLY, FYNNEI. V was shortened by 0 bases and J by 8 bases, with 13 bases between the two germline ends. This CDR3 is CASSEAQTIGGYTF. The DNA for the CDR3 is TGTGCCAGCAGTGAAGCGCAAACCATTGGAGGCTACACCTTC.

This chain links TRBV2 with TRBJ1-1; 8 bases match TRBD1. V shed 8 bases and J 2 bases; nucleotides not matched to a gene: 10. This CDR3 is 15 amino acids long. Germline V CDR1 and CDR2: SNHLY, FYNNEI. Written as DNA, the CDR3 is TGTGCCAGCTCCCTGGGACAGGCGGGAAACACTGAAGCTTTCTTT. It codes for CASSLGQAGNTEAFF.

The chain's CDR3 is CASSPQWGTYNEQFF. The CDR3, as DNA: TGCGCCAGCAGCCCACAGTGGGGGACGTACAATGAGCAGTTCTTC. The chain employs TRBV5-1 and TRBJ2-1, with D possibly called TRBD1 or TRBD2 (5 bases each). V lost 4 bases to trimming and J lost 4 bases, with 15 bases between them. Germline CDR1 and CDR2: SGHRS and YFSETQ. CDR3 length: 15 residues.

This sequence joins TRBV10-1 and TRBJ2-3; D is undetermined. The V gene's germline CDR1 is WNHNN and CDR2 SYGVQD (reference sequence). The CDR3 is made up of 13 amino acids. Trimming cost V 0 bases and J 2 bases, with 3 bases left between them. The CDR3 spells CASSESLTDTQYF. The CDR3 region has the DNA TGCGCCAGCAGTGAGTCGCTCACAGATACGCAGTATTTT.

The chain has TRBV18 and TRBJ1-2; D possibly corresponds to TRBD1 (6 bases). Trimming shortened V by 6 bases and J by 5 bases, and 13 bases separated the two germline ends. Germline lookup yields CDR1 KGHSH and CDR2 LQKENI. The length of the CDR3 is 13 residues. The DNA of the CDR3 is TGTGCCAGCTCCCAGGACAGAGAATATGGCTACACCTTC. Amino acids: CASSQDREYGYTF.